These 22 T cell receptor beta chains share one sample of origin, sequenced in a study of response to subunit inactivated influenza vaccine (dated by TCRdb to between 2017 and 2018). The method behind the library was RT-PCR. Sequencing was carried out with an Illumina HiSeq 2500. TCRdb took the public reads, trimmed them with fastp at Q25, ran MiXCR for clone calling and kept in-frame beta chains. Rows with one shared CDR3 protein collapse into an entry with the most common genes and DNA. The sample data list more than 700,000 distinct CDR3 sequences, and roughly 20% of these were observed just once. The ten largest clonotypes hold about 10% of the sample. The sample in question was PBMCs from blood, obtained about 5 days after vaccination. These TCRs come from a man in his forties or fifties who received an inactivated influenza vaccine. Donor details come from another sample of the same person, matched by shared clones.

This chain uses TRBV29-1 with TRBJ1-1; D gene uncertain. The CDR3 has 13 amino acids. Germline values: CDR1 SQVTM, CDR2 ANQGSEA. The ends were cut back, 3 bases at V and 1 base at J, with 9 bases in the middle. The CDR3 region is CSVDYRGNTEAFF. Here the CDR3 DNA reads TGCAGCGTTGATTACCGAGGGAACACTGAAGCTTTCTTT.

The gene calls are TRBV7-3 and TRBJ2-2; 8 bases match TRBD2. The trim removed 2 bases at V and 4 bases at J, leaving 0 bases unmatched. The length of the CDR3 is 14 residues. Germline CDR1 SGHTA, CDR2 FQGTGA. The CDR3 reads CASSLGTSTGELFF. CDR3 sequence (DNA): TGTGCCAGCAGCTTAGGGACTAGCACCGGGGAGCTGTTTTTT.

The gene calls are TRBV6-5 and TRBJ2-7, with 7 nucleotides matching TRBD2. Germline CDR1 MNHEY, CDR2 SVGAGI. Germline trimming cut 4 bases from V and 5 bases from J; bases unmatched to any gene: 8. This CDR3 has 14 amino acids. The CDR3 region has the DNA TGTGCCAGCAGTTTACGGGGGGATGTCCACGAGCAGTACTTC. It specifies CASSLRGDVHEQYF.

The CDR3 sequence: CASSERGPSSYEQYF. CDR3 bases: TGTGCCAGCAGTGAAAGGGGTCCCAGCTCCTACGAGCAGTACTTC. The rearrangement links TRBV6-1 to TRBJ2-7, with D tentatively TRBD1 (5 bases). Germline-derived CDR1 and CDR2 are MNHNS and SASEGT. V dropped 2 bases and J dropped 0 bases, with 11 bases sitting between them. The CDR3 covers 15 residues.

This clonotype was recorded once. The chain carries TRBV6-1 and TRBJ2-1; 8 nucleotides line up with TRBD2. The trim removed 5 bases at V and 0 bases at J, leaving 6 bases unmatched. The germline gives CDR1 MNHNS, CDR2 SASEGT. This CDR3 spans 16 amino acids. The CDR3 spells CASSNAGTSSYNEQFF. The CDR3 region has the DNA TGTGCCAGCAGTAACGCCGGGACTAGCTCCTACAATGAGCAGTTCTTC.

Only a few counts were recorded for this clonotype. The CDR3 here is CSARQPGQGKNEQFF. CDR3 DNA sequence: TGCAGTGCTAGGCAGCCGGGACAGGGGAAGAATGAGCAGTTCTTC. The chain combines TRBV20-1 with TRBJ2-1; 10 bases align to TRBD1. Trimming took 3 bases from V and 7 from J; bases not matched to a gene: 9. The CDR3 has 15 amino acids. Germline assignment: CDR1 DFQATT and CDR2 SNEGSKA (reference sequence).

This chain joins TRBV28 and TRBJ2-1; 12 bases are a match to TRBD2. The germline V gene encodes CDR1 MDHEN and CDR2 SYDVKM. V dropped 6 bases and J dropped 5; count of bases not matched to a gene: 8. The CDR3 is 16 residues long. The CDR3 region is CASRVRTSGNHNEQFF. As DNA, the CDR3 is TGTGCCAGCAGAGTGCGGACTAGCGGGAACCACAATGAGCAGTTCTTC.

This clonotype showed up just a few times. This chain uses TRBV6-5 with TRBJ2-2; D perhaps matches TRBD2 (6 bases). The V and J ends lost 0 bases and 6 bases respectively, with 8 bases between them. Germline CDR1 reads MNHEY; CDR2 reads SVGAGI. The CDR3 runs 14 residues. The CDR3: CASSYSAGPGELFF. The DNA of the CDR3 is TGTGCCAGCAGTTACTCGGCGGGACCCGGGGAGCTGTTTTTT.

This clonotype was seen a handful of times. CDR3 region: CASSLTSGYSYEQYF. DNA for the CDR3: TGTGCCAGCAGCTTGACTAGCGGGTACTCCTACGAGCAGTACTTC. This rearrangement joins TRBV5-5 to TRBJ2-7; 9 bases line up with TRBD2. The CDR3 loop spans 15 amino acids. CDR1 and CDR2 from the germline V gene are SGHKS and YYEKEE (reference sequence). V lost 1 base and J lost 0; bases outside the gene matches: 2.

The chain joins TRBV11-2 to TRBJ2-3; 14 bases agree with TRBD2. V dropped 6 bases and J dropped 6; count of bases not matched to a gene: 2. Germline loops: CDR1 SGHAT, CDR2 FQNNGV. The CDR3 is 14 amino acids. The CDR3 DNA reads as TGTGCCAGCAGGACTAGCGGGGGGGCGGATACGCAGTATTTT. Translating gives CASRTSGGADTQYF.

This clonotype was seen more than once but under ten times. The chain has TRBV5-5 and TRBJ1-1; D perhaps matches TRBD1 (6 bases). V gave up 3 bases and J gave up 11 bases, with 14 bases separating them. The CDR3 is made up of 12 amino acids. The V gene's germline CDR1 is SGHKS and CDR2 YYEKEE (reference sequence). This chain's CDR3 is CASSYDRIEAFF. The CDR3, as DNA: TGTGCCAGCAGCTATGACAGGATCGAGGCTTTCTTT.

The rearrangement uses TRBV30 and TRBJ1-1, with TRBD1 as a possible D gene (6 bases). This CDR3 comprises 13 residues. The germline V and J ends were trimmed by 3 bases and 2 bases, with 10 bases remaining between them. Germline-derived CDR1 and CDR2 are GTSNPN and SVGIG (reference sequence). CDR3 bases: TGTGCCTGGAGCATACAGGGAAACACTGAAGCTTTCTTT. Translation gives CAWSIQGNTEAFF. The variable domain in full, completed from reference TRBV30 and TRBJ1-1, reads SQTIHQWPATLVQPVGSPLSLECTVEGTSNPNLYWYRQAAGRGLQLLFYSVGIGQISSEVPQNLSASRPQDRQFILSSKKLLLSDSGFYLCAWSIQGNTEAFFGQGTRLTVV.

This clonotype was counted ten times or more. CDR3: CSVEPRGIIGRAPETQYF. As DNA, the CDR3 is TGCAGCGTTGAACCAAGGGGTATAATCGGGAGGGCCCCCGAGACCCAGTACTTC. V usage is TRBV29-1 and J usage is TRBJ2-5; 8 nucleotides match TRBD2. J gave up 5 bases and V 2 bases, and 19 bases lay outside the gene matches. CDR1 is SQVTM, CDR2 ANQGSEA, per germline. The CDR3 contains 18 residues.

In its sample, this clonotype was seen a few times. At one boundary the junction diverges from the germline segment, which might be a read error. The chain couples TRBV29-1 to TRBJ2-3; no firm D call. CDR3 length: 11 amino acids. CDR1 and CDR2 (germline): SQVTM, ANQGSEA. CDR3: CGCSWPDTQYF. CDR3 nucleotide sequence: TGTGGTTGTTCCTGGCCAGATACGCAGTATTTT.

The V and J genes are TRBV7-9 and TRBJ2-3; 7 bases are shared with TRBD2. This CDR3 spans 14 amino acids. After removal of 9 bases from V and 3 bases from J, the junction contained 9 bases not matched to a gene. In germline, CDR1 is SEHNR, CDR2 FQNEAQ (reference sequence). CDR3 region: CASGAGDVTDTQYF. As DNA, the CDR3 is TGTGCCAGTGGGGCGGGGGATGTGACAGATACGCAGTATTTT. Based on the CDR3 plus reference TRBV7-9 and TRBJ2-3, the full variable domain is DTGVSQNPRHKITKRGQNVTFRCDPISEHNRLYWYRQTLGQGPEFLTYFQNEAQLEKSRLLSDRFSAERPKGSFSTLEIQRTEQGDSAMYLCASGAGDVTDTQYFGPGTRLTVL.

V gene TRBV5-6 combines with J gene TRBJ2-5; TRBD1 might be the D (6 bases). Trimming pared 5 bases from V and 9 bases from J, leaving 17 bases between. The CDR3 totals 13 residues. The V gene's germline CDR1 is SGHDT and CDR2 YYEEEE. CDR3 DNA: TGTGCCAGCAGTCCTAGGAGGCAGGGGTCCCAGTACTTC. Its protein product is CASSPRRQGSQYF. Filled out from reference TRBV5-6 and TRBJ2-5, the complete variable domain reads DAGVTQSPTHLIKTRGQQVTLRCSPKSGHDTVSWYQQALGQGPQFIFQYYEEEERQRGNFPDRFSGHQFPNYSSELNVNALLLGDSALYLCASSPRRQGSQYFGPGTRLLVL.

This chain links TRBV29-1 with TRBJ1-2; TRBD1 is a possible D gene (6 bases). The CDR3 sequence is 12 residues long. The V gene's germline CDR1 is SQVTM and CDR2 ANQGSEA. Trimming took off 8 bases at V and 5 bases at J, with 15 bases between the two ends. CDR3 coding DNA: TGCAGCTTTACAGGGCCGGGATATGGCTACACCTTC. It is translated as CSFTGPGYGYTF.

This clonotype was counted only a few times. The chain recombines TRBV28 with TRBJ1-2; D is possibly TRBD1 (5 bases). CDR1 is MDHEN, CDR2 SYDVKM, per germline. The CDR3 has 15 amino acids. The V and J ends lost 6 bases and 3 bases respectively, with 17 bases between them. Here the CDR3 DNA reads TGTGCCAGCAGAGGCGTGGGGGGATTGGACTATGGCTACACCTTC. Encoded protein: CASRGVGGLDYGYTF.

This clonotype has only a few counts. The chain links TRBV7-9 to TRBJ1-4; a weak D match, TRBD1 (5 bases). Germline V lookup: CDR1 SEHNR, CDR2 FQNEAQ (reference sequence). Trimming stripped 5 bases from V and 5 bases from J, with 12 bases between. The CDR3 extends over 14 amino acids. The CDR3 DNA is TGTGCCAGCAGCCTGACAGAAGACAATGAAAAACTGTTTTTT. Protein sequence: CASSLTEDNEKLFF.

This clonotype was recorded only once. The rearrangement uses TRBV10-3 and TRBJ1-1; D not resolved. The V gene's germline CDR1 is ENHRY and CDR2 SYGVKD. Between the trimmed V and J ends, which lost 2 bases and 7 bases, there was a span of 11 bases. This CDR3 is 13 amino acids long. CDR3 residues: CAISESRANEAFF. CDR3 sequence (DNA): TGTGCCATCAGTGAGAGTCGCGCAAATGAAGCTTTCTTT.

This clonotype was detected a few times. The chain recombines TRBV29-1 with TRBJ2-3; D possibly corresponds to TRBD1 (5 bases). The CDR3 contains 14 residues. V was pared by 5 bases and J by 1 base, with 13 bases between. The germline gives CDR1 SQVTM, CDR2 ANQGSEA. For the CDR3, the DNA is TGCAGCGTTTCGACCGACAGTCGCACAGATACGCAGTATTTT. The encoded protein is CSVSTDSRTDTQYF.

The rearrangement links TRBV3-1 to TRBJ2-7; TRBD1 is a possible D gene (6 bases). The CDR3 has 17 residues. V lost 4 bases and J 0 bases, leaving 19 bases between the germline ends. CDR1 is LGHDT, CDR2 YNNKEL, per germline (reference sequence). CDR3 amino acids: CASSPTMDLRGSYEQYF. CDR3 DNA sequence: TGTGCCAGCAGCCCGACCATGGACCTCAGGGGCTCCTACGAGCAGTACTTC.